Sequencing of this TCR beta chain was carried out in a study of T cell responses to AZD1222 COVID-19 vaccine. A note on this clone: No antigen is known for it.

Study-wide results and limits: Only six people who got AZD1222 tested seropositive at baseline. In a largely white British group with more females than males, clonal diversity was possibly underestimated. Across the whole spike, CD4 TCRs peaked at regions 160-218 and 743-854.

V gave up 6 bases and J gave up 8 bases, with 10 bases separating them. Germline-derived CDR1 and CDR2 are SNHLY and FYNNEI. The CDR3 is made up of 12 amino acids. The repertoire was sequenced with immunoSEQ multiplex PCR; TCRdb's copy has only in-frame clones and lacks some. The table records 150,000 to 200,000 clones, around 92% of them present only once. This specimen consisted of peripheral blood, obtained on day 0 of AZD1222 vaccination. This chain links TRBV2 with TRBJ1-4; no reliable D call. This TCR derives from an adult in good health. CDR3 nucleotide sequence: TGTGCCAGCAGGGCAGTGTCCGAAAAACTGTTTTTT. Its translation: CASRAVSEKLFF.